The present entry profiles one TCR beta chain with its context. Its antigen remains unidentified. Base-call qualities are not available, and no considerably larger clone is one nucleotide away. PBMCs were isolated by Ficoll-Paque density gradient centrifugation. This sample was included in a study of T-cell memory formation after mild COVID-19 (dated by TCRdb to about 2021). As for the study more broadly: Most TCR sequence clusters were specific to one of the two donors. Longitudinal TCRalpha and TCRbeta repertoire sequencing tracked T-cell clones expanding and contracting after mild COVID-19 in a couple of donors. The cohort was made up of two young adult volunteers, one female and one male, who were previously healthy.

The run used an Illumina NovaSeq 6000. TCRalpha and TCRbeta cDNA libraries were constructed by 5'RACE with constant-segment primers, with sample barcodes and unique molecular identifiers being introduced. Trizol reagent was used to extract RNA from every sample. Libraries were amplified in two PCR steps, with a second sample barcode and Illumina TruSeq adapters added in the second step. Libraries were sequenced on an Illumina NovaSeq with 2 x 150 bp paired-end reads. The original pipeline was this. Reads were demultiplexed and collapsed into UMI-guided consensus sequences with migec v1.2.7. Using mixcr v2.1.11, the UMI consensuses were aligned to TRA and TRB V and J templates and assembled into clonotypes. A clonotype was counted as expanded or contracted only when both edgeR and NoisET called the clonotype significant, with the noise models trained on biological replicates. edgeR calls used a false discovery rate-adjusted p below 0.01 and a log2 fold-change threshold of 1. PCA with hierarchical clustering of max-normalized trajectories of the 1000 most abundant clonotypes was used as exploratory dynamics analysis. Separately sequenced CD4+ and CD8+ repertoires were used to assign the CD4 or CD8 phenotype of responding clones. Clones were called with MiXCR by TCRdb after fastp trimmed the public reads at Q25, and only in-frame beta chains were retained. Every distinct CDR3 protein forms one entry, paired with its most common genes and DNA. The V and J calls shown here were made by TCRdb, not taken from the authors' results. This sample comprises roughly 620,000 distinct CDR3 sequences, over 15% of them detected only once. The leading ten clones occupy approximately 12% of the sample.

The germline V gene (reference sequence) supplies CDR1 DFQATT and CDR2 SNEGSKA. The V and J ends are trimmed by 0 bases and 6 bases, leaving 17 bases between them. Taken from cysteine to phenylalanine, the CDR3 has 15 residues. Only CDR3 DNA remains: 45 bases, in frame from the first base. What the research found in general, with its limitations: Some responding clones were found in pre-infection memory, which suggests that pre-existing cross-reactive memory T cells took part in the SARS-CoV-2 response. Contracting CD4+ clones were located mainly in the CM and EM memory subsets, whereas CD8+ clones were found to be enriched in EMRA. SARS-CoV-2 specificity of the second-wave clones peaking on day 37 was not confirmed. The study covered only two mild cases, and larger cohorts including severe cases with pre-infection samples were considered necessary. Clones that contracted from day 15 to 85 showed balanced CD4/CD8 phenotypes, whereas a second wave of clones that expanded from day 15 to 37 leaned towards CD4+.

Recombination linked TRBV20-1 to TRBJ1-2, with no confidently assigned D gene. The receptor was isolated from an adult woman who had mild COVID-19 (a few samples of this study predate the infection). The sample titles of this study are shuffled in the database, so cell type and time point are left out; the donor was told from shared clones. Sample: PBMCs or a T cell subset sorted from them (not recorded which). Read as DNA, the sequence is TGCAGTGCTAGAGATTCTCGCGCAGGCTCGAATGGCTACACCTTC. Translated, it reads CSARDSRAGSNGYTF.